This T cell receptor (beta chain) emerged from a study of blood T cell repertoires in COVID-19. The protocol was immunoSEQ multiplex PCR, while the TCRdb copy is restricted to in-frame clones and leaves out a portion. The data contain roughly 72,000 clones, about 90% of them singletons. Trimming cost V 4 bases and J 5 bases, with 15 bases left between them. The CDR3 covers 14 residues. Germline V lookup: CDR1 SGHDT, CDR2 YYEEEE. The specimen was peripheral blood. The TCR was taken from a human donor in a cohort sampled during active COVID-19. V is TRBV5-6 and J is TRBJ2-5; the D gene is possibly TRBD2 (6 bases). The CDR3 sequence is CASSPGLRVETQYF. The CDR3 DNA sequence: TGTGCCAGCAGCCCGGGACTGAGGGTGGAGACCCAGTACTTC.